This TCR beta chain comes out of a study of blood T cell repertoires in COVID-19 (dated by TCRdb to the early 2020s). About the full investigation: Collaborator samples came from the United States, Italy and Spain and covered acute and convalescent phases of COVID-19. The dataset comprised deeply sampled blood TCRbeta repertoires from subjects exposed to, actively infected with, or recovered from COVID-19. Nearly every sample came with metadata listing a de-identified subject ID, COVID-19 status, age in years and sex. Where HLA class I and class II types were available, the types were taken from metadata supplied by the sample provider, not from assay-based typing. The repertoires were released in a freely available public database meant as a resource for research on the immune response to SARS-CoV-2. The samples were drawn from the first 160 participants of the ongoing ImmuneRACE study and from roughly 1,300 subjects provided by 6 global collaborators. The prospective study material was composed of cDNA or gDNA derived from T cells, B-cell-depleted T cells, or PBMCs. General study outcomes and caveats: Clinical and demographic metadata were provided uncurated, with the amount varying by source and participant.

Enrolling through a virtual design, the prospective study's participants ranged in age from about 18 to 89 years and lived across some 22 United States geographic areas. In the prospective study, cohorts were assigned on the basis of participant-reported clinical history obtained from a screening survey and a study questionnaire. In the prospective study, whole blood, serum and a nasopharyngeal or oropharyngeal swab were collected from each participant by mobile phlebotomists. Prospective study participants could optionally give additional blood draws and questionnaires over an approximately 2-month period. Blood samples from the prospective study were shipped frozen or at room temperature prior to DNA extraction. TCRbeta CDR3 regions were amplified from genomic DNA by means of the immunoSEQ Assay, a bias-controlled multiplex PCR. As for how the authors treated the data: Nucleated cell counts per sample were estimated from amplification of reference gene primers within the assay. To quantify the absolute abundance of each unique TCRbeta CDR3 rearrangement, sequence reads were collapsed and filtered. For each sample, productive Simpson clonality was calculated as the square root of Simpson's diversity index over productive rearrangements. The source is immuneACCESS, and TCRdb retained only in-frame sequences with V and J called. Part of the clones is not carried over; for the studies checked, unresolved V genes explain less than half of this, and the remainder is unexplained. Clone size and V and J calls were adopted from that table, with D and trimming inferred from the DNA. The sample profile shows some 190,000 clones; about 84% of them were found once. 5.6% of the sample is taken by the ten largest.

The germline V gene provides CDR1 SGHRS and CDR2 YFSETQ. From the cysteine up to the phenylalanine, the CDR3 has a length of 15 residues. Solely the CDR3 DNA is kept, with 45 bases framed from the first base. Trimming removed 0 bases from V and 2 bases from J, leaving 10 bases between the germline ends. In the case of this clone: Its target antigen remains unknown. No much larger clone is present one base from it, and per-base qualities are unavailable.

The origin of this receptor is a man aged 40-49 years with acute COVID-19. The rearrangement joined TRBV5-1 to TRBJ2-3, with TRBD1 perhaps the D gene, on 5 matching bases. The sequencing input was PBMCs or T cells enriched from blood (not recorded which). The CDR3 protein: CASSLGGHATDTQYF. The DNA sequence follows: TGCGCCAGCAGCTTGGGTGGACATGCCACAGATACGCAGTATTTT.